This T cell receptor beta chain was captured in a study of blood T cell repertoires in COVID-19. Only in-frame clones appear in the TCRdb table, and some are missing; sequencing was by immunoSEQ multiplex PCR. The data show roughly 200,000 clones, around 88% seen once. The CDR3 has 14 amino acids. Germline V gene lookup returns CDR1 MGHDK and CDR2 SYGVNS. Trimming took off 5 bases at V and 8 bases at J, with 13 bases between the two ends. The chain couples TRBV25-1 to TRBJ1-6, with D uncertain. The source of this sequence is a middle-aged man with active or convalescent COVID-19. The sequencing input was peripheral blood. The CDR3 DNA is TGTGCCAGCAGTCACTACCCCCATGATTCACCCCTCCACTTT. Translating it yields CASSHYPHDSPLHF. The full variable domain, its missing parts supplied by reference TRBV25-1 and TRBJ1-6, is EADIYQTPRYLVIGTGKKITLECSQTMGHDKMYWYQQDPGMELHLIHYSYGVNSTEKGDLSSESTVSRIRTEHFPLTLESARPSHTSQYLCASSHYPHDSPLHFGNGTRLTVT.